Below are 12 T cell receptor beta chains sequenced from a single sample in a study of OX40 agonist ivuxolimab in advanced cancers. Clones were read by immunoSEQ multiplex PCR, and TCRdb kept only the in-frame ones, dropping some. This sample has about 73,000 clones, with 92% found just once. Sequences were derived from CD4+ or CD8+ T cells sorted from blood, sampled in a trial of the OX40 agonist ivuxolimab. The receptors originated from an adult with an advanced solid tumor such as melanoma, head and neck, liver or kidney cancer.

This sequence joins TRBV7-8 and TRBJ1-2; D not resolved. The CDR3 is 14 amino acids. Trimming took 8 bases from V and 6 from J, leaving 19 bases between them. Germline V gene data show CDR1 as SGHVS and CDR2 as FQNEAQ. Here the CDR3 DNA reads TGTGCCAGCGGCCTTTACCGGGCTCCGGATGGCTACACCTTC. Protein: CASGLYRAPDGYTF.

The genes are TRBV11-2 and TRBJ2-7; D is unclear. Germline loops: CDR1 SGHAT, CDR2 FQNNGV. Trimming stripped 6 bases from V and 3 bases from J, with 6 bases between. CDR3 length: 11 amino acids. CDR3 sequence reads: CASSPFYEQYF. CDR3 nucleotide sequence: TGTGCCAGCAGTCCGTTCTACGAGCAGTACTTC. The complete variable domain, with remaining parts taken from reference TRBV11-2 and TRBJ2-7, reads EAGVAQSPRYKIIEKRQSVAFWCNPISGHATLYWYQQILGQGPKLLIQFQNNGVVDDSQLPKDRFSAERLKGVDSTLKIQPAKLEDSAVYLCASSPFYEQYFGPGTRLTVT.

This clone has just one count. The chain uses TRBV25-1 and TRBJ1-3; a possible D gene is TRBD1 (5 bases). Deletions cut 7 bases from V and 4 bases from J, with 11 bases between. This CDR3 comprises 13 residues. The germline V gene has CDR1 MGHDK and CDR2 SYGVNS. CDR3 in amino acids: CASTGPGGNTIYF. The CDR3 nucleotides read TGTGCCAGCACGGGGCCGGGGGGAAACACCATATATTTT.

The chain uses TRBV10-3 and TRBJ2-2, with D possibly being TRBD1 (5 bases). Germline loops: CDR1 ENHRY, CDR2 SYGVKD. Trimming removed 4 bases at V and 0 bases at J, with 6 bases between. This CDR3 is built from 14 residues. The CDR3 nucleotides read TGTGCCATCAGTGGACAGCCGAACACCGGGGAGCTGTTTTTT. Its translation is CAISGQPNTGELFF.

The chain couples TRBV4-1 to TRBJ1-1; tentatively, D is TRBD1 (6 bases). The CDR3 contains 15 residues. Trimming took off 0 bases at V and 3 bases at J, with 11 bases between the two ends. Germline assignment: CDR1 MGHRA and CDR2 YSYEKL. As DNA, the CDR3 is TGCGCCAGCAGCCAAGATCGTACAGGGCACACTGAAGCTTTCTTT. As protein: CASSQDRTGHTEAFF.

The CDR3 sequence is CASGPSVDYEQYF. The CDR3 DNA reads TGTGCCTCGGGGCCCTCGGTGGATTACGAGCAGTACTTC. The chain joins TRBV11-2 to TRBJ2-7; D may be TRBD1 or TRBD2 (5 bases each). The CDR3 spans 13 residues. Trimming removed 11 bases at V and 4 bases at J, with 18 bases between. Per the germline V gene, CDR1 is SGHAT and CDR2 is FQNNGV.

The chain uses TRBV29-1 and TRBJ2-2; 9 nucleotides line up with TRBD2. Germline CDR1 and CDR2: SQVTM and ANQGSEA. The CDR3 loop spans 15 amino acids. With V trimmed by 3 bases and J by 6 bases, 8 bases remained unmatched. Written as DNA, the CDR3 is TGCAGCGTTGAGCGCTCTAGCGGGGCTTCCGGGGAGCTGTTTTTT. Translation: CSVERSSGASGELFF.

This chain connects TRBV9 to TRBJ2-5, with D tentatively TRBD1 (6 bases). The ends were cut back, 8 bases at V and 5 bases at J, with 19 bases in the middle. This CDR3 is built from 14 residues. Per germline, CDR1 SGDLS and CDR2 YYNGEE. CDR3: CASDGGGAWETQYF. CDR3 DNA sequence: TGTGCCAGTGACGGTGGGGGCGCCTGGGAGACCCAGTACTTC.

The rearrangement links TRBV5-1 to TRBJ2-5, with D possibly being TRBD2 (7 bases). The germline gives CDR1 SGHRS, CDR2 YFSETQ. With 0 bases removed from V and 2 bases from J, the gap between germline ends came to 11 bases. This CDR3 spans 15 amino acids. The CDR3 sequence is CASSLERGGQETQYF. DNA for the CDR3: TGCGCCAGCAGCTTGGAAAGGGGGGGACAAGAGACCCAGTACTTC. The whole variable domain, filled in from reference TRBV5-1 and TRBJ2-5, reads KAGVTQTPRYLIKTRGQQVTLSCSPISGHRSVSWYQQTPGQGLQFLFEYFSETQRNKGNFPGRFSGRQFSNSRSEMNVSTLELGDSALYLCASSLERGGQETQYFGPGTRLLVL.

The rearrangement joins TRBV7-9 to TRBJ2-7, with 10 bases aligning to TRBD1. Trimming cost V 4 bases and J 7 bases; bases outside gene matches: 10. Per the germline V gene, CDR1 is SEHNR and CDR2 is FQNEAQ (reference sequence). CDR3 length: 15 amino acids. CDR3: CASSYAGTGVWEQYF. CDR3 coding DNA: TGTGCCAGCAGCTACGCCGGGACAGGGGTTTGGGAGCAGTACTTC. Full variable domain (outside the CDR3, taken from reference TRBV7-9 and TRBJ2-7): DTGVSQNPRHKITKRGQNVTFRCDPISEHNRLYWYRQTLGQGPEFLTYFQNEAQLEKSRLLSDRFSAERPKGSFSTLEIQRTEQGDSAMYLCASSYAGTGVWEQYFGPGTRLTVT.

The chain recombines TRBV14 with TRBJ1-4, with a tentative D call TRBD1 (6 bases). V lost 4 bases, J lost 8 bases, and 17 bases lay in between. Germline assignment: CDR1 SGHDN and CDR2 FVKESK. The length of the CDR3 is 15 residues. The CDR3 region is CASSLRPGVKEKLFF. CDR3 DNA: TGTGCCAGCAGCCTGCGCCCAGGGGTGAAGGAAAAACTGTTTTTT.

As concerns this clone: Other nucleotide sequences from this sample produce the same CDR3. The V gene is TRBV19, the J gene TRBJ1-3, with unresolved D. The CDR3 sequence is 11 residues long. V gave up 1 base and J gave up 5 bases, with 0 bases separating them. Looked up from germline, CDR1 is LNHDA and CDR2 is SQIVND (reference sequence). Written as DNA, the CDR3 is TGTGCCAGTAGTATAGGAAACACCATATATTTT. Protein sequence: CASSIGNTIYF.